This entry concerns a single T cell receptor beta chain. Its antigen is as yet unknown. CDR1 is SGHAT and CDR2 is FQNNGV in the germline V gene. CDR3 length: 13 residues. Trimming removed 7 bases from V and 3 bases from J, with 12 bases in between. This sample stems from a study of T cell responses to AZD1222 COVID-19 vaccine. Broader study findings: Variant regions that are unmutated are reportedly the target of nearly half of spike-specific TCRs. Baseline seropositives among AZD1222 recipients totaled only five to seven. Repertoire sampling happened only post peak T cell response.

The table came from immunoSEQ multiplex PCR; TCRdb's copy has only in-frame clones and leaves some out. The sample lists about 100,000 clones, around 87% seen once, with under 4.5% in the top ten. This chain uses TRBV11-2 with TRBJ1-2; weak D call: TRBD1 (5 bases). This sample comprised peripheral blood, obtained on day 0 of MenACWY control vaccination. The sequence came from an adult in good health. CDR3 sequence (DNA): TGTGCCAGCACCGGGGGGGGATACTATGGCTACACCTTC. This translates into CASTGGGYYGYTF.